A selection of T cell receptor beta chains follows, all from one sample in a study of blood T cell repertoires in COVID-19. Only in-frame clones appear in the TCRdb table, and some are missing; sequencing was by immunoSEQ multiplex PCR. The top ten hold 1% to 1.5% of the sample, which has fewer than 110,000 clones, around nine tenths seen once. Sample: peripheral blood. The receptors come from a woman aged 30 to 39 with acute or convalescent COVID-19. Each CDR3 is given with its conserved first and last residue. D genes are given only for firm matches. A row's size may be missing; if present it is once, few, many or a size class.

V	D	size	J	DNA	CDR3
TRBV28	.	.	TRBJ2-1	TGTGCCAGCAGTTTCCTGAGCTCCTACAATGAGCAGTTCTTC	CASSFLSSYNEQFF
TRBV7-8	.	.	TRBJ2-3	TGTGCCAGCAGCTACAAGACTGGATATCCAACCCGAGATACGCAGTATTTT	CASSYKTGYPTRDTQYF
TRBV10-3	TRBD2	.	TRBJ2-1	TGTGCCATCAGGGGAATGACTAGCGGGAAGGGGGATAATGAGCAGTTCTTC	CAIRGMTSGKGDNEQFF
TRBV27	TRBD1	.	TRBJ1-2	TGTGCCAGCAGCAACAGACAGGGGAATAACTATGGCTACACCTTC	CASSNRQGNNYGYTF
TRBV18	.	.	TRBJ2-2	TGTGCCAGCGGGGCTAGCGAGAACACCGGGGAGCTGTTTTTT	CASGASENTGELFF
TRBV4-3	TRBD1	.	TRBJ1-6	TGCGCCAGCAGCCATACGGGACAGCCCAATTCACCCCTCCACTTT	CASSHTGQPNSPLHF
TRBV7-7	TRBD2	many	TRBJ2-1	TGTGCTAGCAGCTTGGGGGTGATGTTGGCGGGAGGTCGGCACAATGAGCAGTTCTTC	CASSLGVMLAGGRHNEQFF
TRBV11-2	.	.	TRBJ1-1	TGTGCCAGCAGCTTAGGTGGGCCTTATACTGAAGCTTTCTTT	CASSLGGPYTEAFF
TRBV18	TRBD1	.	TRBJ1-5	TGTGCCAGCTCACCCGGGACAGGGGGCGGCAATCAGCCCCAGCATTTT	CASSPGTGGGNQPQHF
TRBV10-1	.	.	TRBJ1-1	TGCGCCAGCAGCCGGGACATATCTAACACTGAAGCTTTCTTT	CASSRDISNTEAFF
TRBV11-3	TRBD1	.	TRBJ1-6	TGTGCCAGCAGCTTAGGACAGGGGTATCGTTCACCCCTCCACTTT	CASSLGQGYRSPLHF
TRBV5-1	TRBD2	.	TRBJ2-7	TGCGCCAGCAGCTTGGCCCTAGCGGGGGTTTCCTCCTACGAGCAGTACTTC	CASSLALAGVSSYEQYF
TRBV27	.	.	TRBJ1-4	TGTGCCAGCAGTTTCGGTGCAACTAATGAAAAACTGTTTTTT	CASSFGATNEKLFF